Listed below are T cell receptor beta chains from one sample, sequenced in a study of blood T cells in healthy people across ages. One entry per CDR3 protein, called by TCRdb with MiXCR from the 5' RACE reads. Among 1.5 million to 1.9 million distinct CDR3 sequences listed, roughly 43% were seen once. The sample was blood. The receptors were sampled from a woman between 18 and 29 years old in good health. The CDR3 runs from the conserved cysteine through the conserved F or W. The D gene is left open where the match is weak. The listing skips clone size in some rows; elsewhere it reads once, few, many or a size class.

D gene: -
J gene: TRBJ1-5
V gene: TRBV7-6
clone size: few
CDR3 protein: CASSLLENSNQPQHF
CDR3 DNA: TGTGCCAGCAGCTTATTAGAGAATAGCAATCAGCCCCAGCATTTT

D gene: TRBD1
J gene: TRBJ2-1
V gene: TRBV11-2
clone size: -
CDR3 protein: CASSLGRGTGFYNEQFF
CDR3 DNA: TGTGCCAGCAGCTTAGGGCGGGGGACAGGGTTTTACAATGAGCAGTTCTTC

D gene: -
J gene: TRBJ2-7
V gene: TRBV2
clone size: -
CDR3 protein: CASSEATALGFSEQYF
CDR3 DNA: TGTGCCAGCAGTGAAGCAACGGCCCTAGGGTTTTCCGAGCAGTACTTC

D gene: -
J gene: TRBJ2-7
V gene: TRBV6-2/TRBV6-3
clone size: -
CDR3 protein: CASSLRGQVNEQYF
CDR3 DNA: TGTGCCAGCAGTCTCAGGGGCCAGGTCAATGAGCAGTACTTC

D gene: TRBD1
J gene: TRBJ2-7
V gene: TRBV7-2
clone size: few
CDR3 protein: CASSLRQGISYEQYF
CDR3 DNA: TGTGCCAGCAGCTTACGACAGGGGATCTCGTACGAGCAGTACTTC

D gene: TRBD1
J gene: TRBJ1-6
V gene: TRBV2
clone size: -
CDR3 protein: CASSSPGGNSPLHF
CDR3 DNA: TGTGCCAGCAGTAGCCCAGGGGGCAATTCACCCCTCCACTTT

D gene: -
J gene: TRBJ1-2
V gene: TRBV5-5
clone size: -
CDR3 protein: CASSQQTGNVNYGYTF
CDR3 DNA: TGTGCCAGCAGCCAACAAACAGGGAATGTCAACTATGGCTACACCTTC

D gene: -
J gene: TRBJ2-4
V gene: TRBV3-1
clone size: few
CDR3 protein: CASSHMGDGPKNIQYF
CDR3 DNA: TGTGCCAGCAGCCATATGGGAGATGGGCCCAAAAACATTCAGTACTTC

D gene: -
J gene: TRBJ2-1
V gene: TRBV11-2
clone size: -
CDR3 protein: CASSLKSTGTPSYNEQFF
CDR3 DNA: TGTGCCAGCAGCTTAAAATCAACCGGGACACCTTCCTACAATGAGCAGTTCTTC

D gene: -
J gene: TRBJ1-4
V gene: TRBV7-2
clone size: -
CDR3 protein: CASSLVREELFF
CDR3 DNA: TGTGCCAGCAGCTTAGTCAGGGAAGAACTGTTTTTT

D gene: TRBD1
J gene: TRBJ2-1
V gene: TRBV5-1
clone size: -
CDR3 protein: CASSKGQGMAYNEQFF
CDR3 DNA: TGCGCCAGCAGTAAAGGACAGGGAATGGCCTACAATGAGCAGTTCTTC

D gene: -
J gene: TRBJ2-7
V gene: TRBV21-1
clone size: -
CDR3 protein: CASSTRSSYEQYF
CDR3 DNA: TGTGCCAGCAGCACCCGAAGCTCCTACGAGCAGTACTTC

D gene: -
J gene: TRBJ2-7
V gene: TRBV6-1
clone size: many
CDR3 protein: CATIKRGTVSSYEQYF
CDR3 DNA: TGTGCCACCATCAAGCGGGGGACAGTGAGCTCCTACGAGCAGTACTTC

D gene: TRBD1
J gene: TRBJ1-2
V gene: TRBV7-2
clone size: -
CDR3 protein: CASSPGGRNGYTF
CDR3 DNA: TGTGCCAGCAGCCCAGGGGGCCGGAATGGCTACACCTTC

D gene: -
J gene: TRBJ2-5
V gene: TRBV5-6
clone size: few
CDR3 protein: CASSMGFNEQYF
CDR3 DNA: TGTGCCAGCAGCATGGGATTTAATGAGCAGTACTTC

D gene: -
J gene: TRBJ2-7
V gene: TRBV6-2/TRBV6-3
clone size: few
CDR3 protein: CASRNPGGRHEQYF
CDR3 DNA: TGTGCCAGCAGGAACCCCGGGGGTAGGCACGAGCAGTACTTC

D gene: -
J gene: TRBJ1-2
V gene: TRBV7-2
clone size: -
CDR3 protein: CAGSLRGPHYGYTF
CDR3 DNA: TGTGCCGGCAGCTTAAGGGGACCTCATTATGGCTACACCTTC

D gene: -
J gene: TRBJ2-5
V gene: TRBV12-3/TRBV12-4
clone size: few
CDR3 protein: CASSSDQRRETQYF
CDR3 DNA: TGTGCCAGCAGTTCGGACCAGCGAAGGGAGACCCAGTACTTC

D gene: -
J gene: TRBJ1-1
V gene: TRBV29-1
clone size: few
CDR3 protein: CSVVRSGRVTEAFF
CDR3 DNA: TGCAGCGTTGTTCGGTCGGGCAGGGTCACTGAAGCTTTCTTT

D gene: TRBD1
J gene: TRBJ2-3
V gene: TRBV7-9
clone size: -
CDR3 protein: CASSLAGAGGSDTQYF
CDR3 DNA: TGTGCCAGCAGCTTAGCGGGGGCAGGGGGATCAGATACGCAGTATTTT

D gene: TRBD1
J gene: TRBJ2-2
V gene: TRBV6-2/TRBV6-3
clone size: -
CDR3 protein: CASSPGGRTGELFF
CDR3 DNA: TGTGCCAGCAGTCCAGGGGGCCGCACCGGGGAGCTGTTTTTT

D gene: -
J gene: TRBJ2-5
V gene: TRBV9
clone size: few
CDR3 protein: CASSVRGRAIQETQYF
CDR3 DNA: TGTGCCAGCAGCGTTCGGGGACGAGCGATCCAAGAGACCCAGTACTTC

D gene: -
J gene: TRBJ2-1
V gene: TRBV5-1
clone size: few
CDR3 protein: CASSLERFSYNEQFF
CDR3 DNA: TGCGCCAGCAGCTTGGAACGGTTCTCCTACAATGAGCAGTTCTTC

D gene: -
J gene: TRBJ2-2
V gene: TRBV28
clone size: few
CDR3 protein: CASSLPAGRTGELFF
CDR3 DNA: TGTGCCAGCAGTTTACCGGCAGGGAGAACCGGGGAGCTGTTTTTT

D gene: -
J gene: TRBJ1-5
V gene: TRBV6-2/TRBV6-3
clone size: -
CDR3 protein: CASSRGQGQYSQHF
CDR3 DNA: TGTGCCAGCAGTCGGGGCCAGGGCCAATATTCCCAGCATTTT

D gene: -
J gene: TRBJ2-3
V gene: TRBV7-2
clone size: -
CDR3 protein: CASSPQRAPDTQYF
CDR3 DNA: TGTGCCAGCAGCCCCCAGCGAGCCCCAGATACGCAGTATTTT

D gene: -
J gene: TRBJ2-3
V gene: TRBV20-1
clone size: -
CDR3 protein: CVLLRRGQDTQYF
CDR3 DNA: TGCGTCTTACTCCGCAGGGGTCAAGATACGCAGTATTTT

D gene: TRBD2
J gene: TRBJ2-3
V gene: TRBV28
clone size: once
CDR3 protein: CASSGMGTSGTSTDTQYF
CDR3 DNA: TGTGCCAGCAGTGGGATGGGGACTAGCGGTACTAGCACAGATACGCAGTATTTT

D gene: -
J gene: TRBJ1-6
V gene: TRBV9
clone size: few
CDR3 protein: CASSVGGGPPLHF
CDR3 DNA: TGTGCCAGCAGCGTAGGAGGGGGTCCACCCCTCCACTTT

D gene: TRBD1
J gene: TRBJ1-1
V gene: TRBV10-3
clone size: -
CDR3 protein: CAIRTGTGREAFF
CDR3 DNA: TGTGCCATCAGAACCGGGACAGGGCGTGAAGCTTTCTTT

D gene: TRBD1
J gene: TRBJ2-1
V gene: TRBV12-3/TRBV12-4
clone size: -
CDR3 protein: CAGVKTGTGTYNEQFF
CDR3 DNA: TGTGCCGGCGTAAAAACCGGGACAGGGACCTACAATGAGCAGTTCTTC

D gene: -
J gene: TRBJ2-1
V gene: TRBV4-1
clone size: -
CDR3 protein: CASSQGTNEQFF
CDR3 DNA: TGCGCCAGCAGCCAGGGGACCAATGAGCAGTTCTTC

D gene: TRBD1
J gene: TRBJ2-5
V gene: TRBV5-1
clone size: -
CDR3 protein: CASSLAARTGPETQYF
CDR3 DNA: TGCGCCAGCAGCTTGGCCGCCCGGACAGGTCCGGAGACCCAGTACTTC

D gene: -
J gene: TRBJ1-4
V gene: TRBV4-3
clone size: -
CDR3 protein: CASSQPGRGAGPNKELFF
CDR3 DNA: TGCGCCAGCAGCCAACCGGGCAGGGGAGCTGGCCCTAATAAAGAACTGTTTTTT

D gene: TRBD1
J gene: TRBJ1-2
V gene: TRBV11-2
clone size: few
CDR3 protein: CASSTRTGGAGGYTF
CDR3 DNA: TGTGCCAGCAGCACCCGGACAGGGGGCGCCGGTGGCTACACCTTC

D gene: TRBD1
J gene: TRBJ1-1
V gene: TRBV7-9
clone size: -
CDR3 protein: CASSSTTGGWDEAFF
CDR3 DNA: TGTGCCAGCAGCTCGACGACAGGGGGCTGGGATGAAGCTTTCTTT

D gene: -
J gene: TRBJ2-3
V gene: TRBV5-1
clone size: -
CDR3 protein: CASSLGDTTSTDTQYF
CDR3 DNA: TGCGCCAGCAGCTTGGGGGATACAACTAGCACAGATACGCAGTATTTT

D gene: TRBD2
J gene: TRBJ2-1
V gene: TRBV7-2
clone size: -
CDR3 protein: CASSSVTSTNEQFF
CDR3 DNA: TGTGCCAGCAGTTCTGTGACTAGCACAAATGAGCAGTTCTTC

D gene: TRBD2
J gene: TRBJ2-1
V gene: TRBV7-9
clone size: few
CDR3 protein: CASSLEYGGGNEQFF
CDR3 DNA: TGTGCCAGCAGCTTAGAATACGGCGGGGGAAATGAGCAGTTCTTC

D gene: -
J gene: TRBJ1-3
V gene: TRBV25-1
clone size: -
CDR3 protein: CASSRREETNTIYF
CDR3 DNA: TGTGCCAGCAGCCGACGTGAGGAGACAAACACCATATATTTT

D gene: TRBD2
J gene: TRBJ2-7
V gene: TRBV20-1
clone size: -
CDR3 protein: CSASSGPAYEQYF
CDR3 DNA: TGCAGTGCGAGTAGCGGGCCCGCCTACGAGCAGTACTTC

D gene: -
J gene: TRBJ2-4
V gene: TRBV5-6
clone size: few
CDR3 protein: CASSLSGFLAKNIQYF
CDR3 DNA: TGTGCCAGCAGCCTTTCAGGGTTTCTAGCCAAAAACATTCAGTACTTC

D gene: -
J gene: TRBJ1-4
V gene: TRBV27
clone size: few
CDR3 protein: CASRAWGGDNEKLFF
CDR3 DNA: TGTGCCAGCAGGGCATGGGGGGGGGATAATGAAAAACTGTTTTTT

D gene: -
J gene: TRBJ1-2
V gene: TRBV10-2
clone size: -
CDR3 protein: CASSTTGRTGYGYTF
CDR3 DNA: TGCGCCAGCAGTACCACTGGAAGGACGGGTTATGGCTACACCTTC

D gene: TRBD1
J gene: TRBJ1-2
V gene: TRBV7-2
clone size: once
CDR3 protein: CASSKGQADGYTF
CDR3 DNA: TGTGCCAGCAGCAAGGGACAGGCTGATGGCTACACCTTC

D gene: -
J gene: TRBJ2-1
V gene: TRBV11-2
clone size: few
CDR3 protein: CASSPWTGLSYNEQFF
CDR3 DNA: TGTGCCAGCAGTCCCTGGACCGGACTCTCCTACAATGAGCAGTTCTTC

D gene: -
J gene: TRBJ1-4
V gene: TRBV12-3/TRBV12-4
clone size: few
CDR3 protein: CASSQPRGREEKLFF
CDR3 DNA: TGTGCCAGCAGCCAACCCCGGGGGCGCGAGGAAAAACTGTTTTTT

D gene: -
J gene: TRBJ2-4
V gene: TRBV4-1
clone size: -
CDR3 protein: CASSQGPYKTLAKNIQYF
CDR3 DNA: TGCGCCAGCAGCCAAGGCCCCTACAAGACACTAGCCAAAAACATTCAGTACTTC

D gene: -
J gene: TRBJ2-3
V gene: TRBV6-6
clone size: few
CDR3 protein: CASIKSRGTDTQYF
CDR3 DNA: TGTGCCAGCATCAAAAGTAGGGGGACAGATACGCAGTATTTT

D gene: -
J gene: TRBJ2-3
V gene: TRBV29-1
clone size: -
CDR3 protein: CSARPQPTTDTQYF
CDR3 DNA: TGCAGCGCTCGACCGCAACCAACCACAGATACGCAGTATTTT

D gene: TRBD1
J gene: TRBJ2-3
V gene: TRBV18
clone size: -
CDR3 protein: CASSEDRADTQYF
CDR3 DNA: TGTGCCAGCTCCGAAGACAGGGCAGATACGCAGTATTTT

D gene: -
J gene: TRBJ1-4
V gene: TRBV4-3
clone size: few
CDR3 protein: CASSQASGTNEKLFF
CDR3 DNA: TGCGCCAGCAGCCAAGCGTCGGGAACTAATGAAAAACTGTTTTTT

D gene: TRBD1
J gene: TRBJ2-7
V gene: TRBV6-5
clone size: -
CDR3 protein: CASSYSAITGVSSYEQYF
CDR3 DNA: TGTGCCAGCAGTTACTCGGCGATTACAGGGGTGAGCTCCTATGAGCAGTACTTC

D gene: TRBD1
J gene: TRBJ2-7
V gene: TRBV10-3
clone size: -
CDR3 protein: CATGTELTYEQYF
CDR3 DNA: TGTGCCACGGGGACAGAGCTTACCTACGAGCAGTACTTC

D gene: TRBD1
J gene: TRBJ2-7
V gene: TRBV12-5
clone size: -
CDR3 protein: CASGHGTGGSEQYF
CDR3 DNA: TGTGCTAGTGGTCACGGGACAGGGGGCTCCGAGCAGTACTTC